This entry lists 5 T cell receptor beta chains sequenced from one sample in a study of tumor and adjacent non-tumor tissue in lung cancer. No cell sorting was done before RNA was extracted from the tissue. The normal lung tissue was taken more than 3 cm from the tumor edge. Three rounds of nested PCR, following a modified ARM-PCR protocol, produced the TCRbeta library. From the multiplex PCR reads, TCRdb called clonotypes with MiXCR, one entry per CDR3 protein. The table has some 97,000 distinct CDR3 sequences, 65% seen once; the top ten hold about 19%. The sample consisted of distant non-tumor lung tissue. The receptors originated from a man aged 25-45 years with non-small cell lung cancer.

V and J are TRBV5-4 and TRBJ2-7; either TRBD1 or TRBD2 may fit D (5 bases each). The J call may not be correct, given that the DNA end is closer to TRBJ2-1. Germline V gives CDR1 SGHNT, CDR2 YYREEE (reference sequence). The CDR3 totals 15 residues. CDR3 loop: CASSYDGEGAWEQFF. DNA of the CDR3: TGTGCCAGCAGCTATGACGGGGAAGGGGCTTGGGAGCAGTTCTTC.

This clonotype has more than one count but fewer than ten. This may arise from a read error, as a much more abundant clone is one base away. The chain has TRBV20-1 and TRBJ1-1; TRBD1 might be the D (5 bases). The CDR3 sequence is 12 residues long. Germline V gene lookup returns CDR1 DFQATT and CDR2 SNEGSKA (reference sequence). The CDR3 region has the DNA TGCAGTGCTGCTCCCAGGGAGACTGGAGCTTTCTTT. It encodes CSAAPRETGAFF.

In regard to this clonotype: This sequence may be a read error, since a much larger clone differs from it by one base. This chain connects TRBV12-3 or TRBV12-4 to TRBJ2-1; the D is unclear. CDR3 length: 11 amino acids. CDR3 sequence: CARSLMNEQFF. As DNA, the CDR3 is TGTGCCAGAAGTTTAATGAATGAGCAGTTCTTC.

As concerns this clonotype: A much larger clone lies one base from this, so it may be a read error. The chain is built from TRBV20-1 and TRBJ2-3; no clear D. The CDR3 covers 17 residues. Germline values: CDR1 DFQATT, CDR2 SNEGSKA (reference sequence). CDR3 in amino acids: CNARDPTPTGYTDTQYF. The CDR3 nucleotides are TGCAATGCTAGAGATCCGACTCCCACGGGCTACACAGATACGCAGTATTTT.

The rearrangement links TRBV6-5 to TRBJ2-3; a weak D match, TRBD1 (6 bases). The J call may be mistaken, given a closer DNA end match to TRBJ1-5. Germline assignment: CDR1 MNHEY and CDR2 SVGAGI. The CDR3 length is 14 residues. In DNA form, the CDR3 reads TGTGCCGGCCAATATCTGGGGGGCACAGATACGCAGCATTTT. Its protein is CAGQYLGGTDTQHF.